The T cell receptor (beta chain) described here comes from a study of OX40 agonist ivuxolimab in advanced cancers. About the full investigation: Ivuxolimab was a fully human IgG2 agonistic monoclonal antibody targeting the costimulatory receptor OX40 (CD134). Intravenous ivuxolimab was administered to patients every 2 weeks at six dose levels: 0.01, 0.1, 0.3, 1.5, 3 and 10 mg/kg. Partial responses occurred in three dose-escalation patients: two with cutaneous melanoma and one with hepatocellular carcinoma. The paper describes the monotherapy dose-escalation part (N of about 55 patients) of the phase I trial of ivuxolimab. Peripheral TCRbeta sequencing was intended to test whether TCR sequence diversity was altered and clonal T-cell expansion was caused by ivuxolimab. In the dose-escalation cohort, around four fifths of patients were male, and the mean age was approximately 60 years, with a range of about 20 to 79. Prior anti-PD-1, anti-PD-L1 or anti-CTLA-4 therapy was permitted, and checkpoint inhibitors had been received by roughly two fifths of dose-escalation patients. Among the 52 dose-escalation patients, about 20 had hepatocellular carcinoma, about 15 melanoma, 9 renal cell carcinoma and 9 head and neck cancer.

Genomic DNA was extracted from sorted cells for sequencing of the TCRbeta CDR3 region. The immunoSEQ Assay was used for sequencing of TCRbeta CDR3 regions. Not all clones reach the TCRdb copy of this immuneACCESS table, which keeps in-frame sequences only. Checked studies attribute under half of the gap to unresolved V genes and leave the rest unexplained. The sample data list about 30,000 clones, and about nine tenths of these were observed just once. The ten top clones hold roughly 22% of the sample. Patients with a history of autoimmune disease or receiving systemic immunosuppression were excluded from the trial. Peripheral blood for TCR sequencing was drawn from every dose cohort at baseline, at cycle 4 day 1 and at cycle 7 day 1. The samples were drawn from a first-in-human, open-label, multicenter phase I dose-escalation trial of ivuxolimab. Adults with locally advanced or metastatic melanoma, renal cell carcinoma, hepatocellular carcinoma or head and neck squamous cell carcinoma were enrolled in the trial. Before TCR sequencing, CD4+ T cells and CD8+ T cells from peripheral blood were sorted into separate populations.

A word on this clone: Its antigen is not yet known. No much larger clone exists at a distance of one base, and base qualities are not known.

The germline V gene supplies CDR1 MRHNA and CDR2 SNTAGT. Trimming leaves V shorter by 2 bases and J shorter by 9 bases, with the junction holding 1 base beyond the gene matches. Inclusive of the bounding cysteine and phenylalanine, the CDR3 is 14 residues long. The kept DNA is CDR3 alone, 42 bases in frame from the first base. Summary of the overall study and its limitations: Low levels of normalized T-cell clonal expansion were also seen in some patients who did not respond. At doses of 0.1 to 3.0 mg/kg, clonal expansion of both CD4+ and CD8+ T cells in blood was seen between baseline and week 6. Which antigens the clonally expanded peripheral T cells were specific for was not determined. After ivuxolimab, CD8+ T cells had more expanded clones than CD4+ T cells on average. In the 0.1-3.0 mg/kg groups, partial responders were among the patients with the lowest normalized peripheral clonal expansion, particularly in CD8+ T cells.

The sample was CD4+ or CD8+ T cells sorted from blood, taken in a trial of the OX40 agonist ivuxolimab. The rearranged chain carries TRBV6-4 and TRBJ1-6; 10 of the junction bases match TRBD1. The sequence came from an adult with an advanced solid tumor such as melanoma, head and neck, liver or kidney cancer. The nucleotides are TGTGCCAGCAGTGACCGGGACAGGGGTTCACCCCTCCACTTT. Its product reads: CASSDRDRGSPLHF.